This T cell receptor beta chain was captured in a study of blood T cell repertoires in COVID-19 (dated by TCRdb to 2020 to 2021). Notes on the research overall: Samples covering the acute and convalescent phases of COVID-19 were provided by collaborators in the United States, Italy and Spain. The prospective study material was composed of cDNA or gDNA derived from T cells, B-cell-depleted T cells, or PBMCs. Deeply sampled blood TCRbeta repertoires from subjects exposed to, actively infected with, or recovered from COVID-19 were included in the dataset. The repertoires were made available in a free public database intended to serve as a resource for research on the immune response to SARS-CoV-2. The samples were drawn from the first 160 participants of the ongoing ImmuneRACE study and from some 1,300 subjects provided by 6 global collaborators. The sample metadata nearly always contained a de-identified subject ID, COVID-19 status, age in years and sex. Where available, HLA class I and class II types were taken from metadata supplied by the sample provider and were not determined by assay-based typing.

TCRbeta CDR3 regions were amplified from genomic DNA using the immunoSEQ Assay, a bias-controlled multiplex PCR. The authors processed their data as follows. Within the assay, amplification of reference gene primers was used to estimate how many nucleated cells each sample contained. To quantify the absolute abundance of each unique TCRbeta CDR3 rearrangement, sequence reads were collapsed and filtered. For each sample, productive Simpson clonality was calculated as the square root of Simpson's diversity index across productive rearrangements. TCRdb retrieved this table from immuneACCESS and kept in-frame rearrangements only. Not all clones are present; in checked studies, unresolved V genes account for under half, and no reason is known for the remainder. D and trimming come from the DNA, and the V and J calls and clone size come from that table. This sample holds about 130,000 clones; around 89% were observed only once. Roughly 18% of the sample is in the top ten clones.

As regards this clone: The clone's antigen remains unknown. Within one base of it there is no much larger clone, and no base qualities were kept.

On the study overall, not on this receptor specifically: The quantity of clinical and demographic metadata differed by source and by participant and was supplied without curation.

The germline V gene (reference sequence) sets CDR1 to DFQATT and CDR2 to SNEGSKA. CDR3 length: 13 amino acids, cysteine to phenylalanine. The CDR3 DNA has 39 bases and is translated from base 1. V is cut by 3 bases and J by 3 bases, and the space between the germline ends is 9 bases. Each collaborating institution followed its own protocols to collect whole blood in K2EDTA tubes. For TCRbeta analysis, collaborator samples were shipped as frozen whole blood, as isolated PBMCs, or as DNA extracted from either sample type. This TCR was recovered from a man over 45 with active or convalescent COVID-19. The specimen sequenced was peripheral blood. The sequence joins TRBV20-1 to TRBJ2-1; the D gene cannot be resolved reliably. The nucleotide sequence is given as TGCAGTGCTAGTCGGCTAGTCTACAATGAGCAGTTCTTC. It is translated as CSASRLVYNEQFF.